The entry below gives a single TCR beta chain sequence along with its context. These data originate in a study of response to subunit inactivated influenza vaccine. TCRdb re-called the RT-PCR reads through MiXCR, storing one row per CDR3 protein. The sample includes just under 550,000 distinct CDR3 sequences, roughly 25% of them seen just once. Germline loops: CDR1 SGHRS, CDR2 YFSETQ. After removal of 4 bases from V and 2 bases from J, the junction contained 5 bases not matched to a gene. The CDR3 covers 15 residues. This sample also appeared in a second study, on T cells expressing NK-cell markers. That study adds: The authors generated TCR beta cDNA through 5'RACE template switching with UMIs. It was sorted CD3+CD56+NKG2C+, CD3+CD56+NKG2C- and CD3+CD56-NKG2C+ T cells that supplied the TCR beta repertoires. Certain NKG2C+ T cell clones were expanded, and their HCMV specificity remained unclear.

The chain uses TRBV5-1 and TRBJ1-3; 8 nucleotides match TRBD1. The sequences come from CD4+ T cells sorted from PBMCs, collected about 11 days after vaccination. The sequence came from a man aged 45 to 65 who received an inactivated influenza vaccine. The CDR3 sequence is CASSTTQGAGNTIYF. CDR3 coding DNA: TGCGCCAGCAGCACGACACAGGGGGCTGGAAACACCATATATTTT.